The present T cell receptor beta chain was sequenced within a study of T-cell reconstitution after alpha-beta-depleted transplantation in children (dated by TCRdb to 2016 to 2018). General notes on the study: T-cell immune reconstitution after TCRalphabeta/CD19-depleted allogeneic hematopoietic cell transplantation in children was quantitatively tracked in the study by means of TCR repertoire profiling.

Turning to this clonotype: Its antigen is unknown. No much larger clone exists at a distance of one base, and base qualities are not known.

The library was produced with PCR. Sequencing instrument: Illumina HiSeq 2500. TCR libraries were prepared with molecular barcoding, using unique molecular identifiers to normalize TCRbeta repertoire quantification. TCRdb reran the public reads through fastp at Q25 and MiXCR, keeping productive beta chains. All rows with the same CDR3 protein become a single entry with the most common DNA and genes. For this sample there are approximately 400,000 distinct CDR3 sequences; roughly 10% appear just once. The ten largest clones add up to roughly 6% of the sample. Based on the germline V gene (reference sequence), the CDR1 and CDR2 sequences are MNHEY and SMNVEV. Including the terminal cysteine and phenylalanine, the CDR3 comprises 14 residues. The entry retains the CDR3 DNA only, 42 bases that are in frame from base 1. V drops 4 bases and J drops 2 bases, leaving 9 bases in between.

The sequencing here drew on PBMCs from the stem cell graft donor, taken from the stem cell graft. The TCR was taken from a human donor who donated a stem cell graft to a child with acute myeloid leukemia. The rearranged segments are TRBV27 and TRBJ1-5; a confident D gene designation cannot be given. Here the CDR3 is given as CASSSVLGNQPQHF. The DNA sequence is TGTGCCAGCAGTTCGGTCCTGGGCAATCAGCCCCAGCATTTT.